This record concerns one T cell receptor beta chain sequence. Its antigen is unidentified. The length of the CDR3 is 16 residues. V dropped 1 base and J dropped 6; count of bases not matched to a gene: 2. Germline V gene data show CDR1 as SEHNR and CDR2 as FQNEAQ (reference sequence). It was with a sample-barcoded 5' primer and a J-beta primer mix that a second PCR of about 6 to 12 cycles was run. TCRdb called the 5' RACE reads again in MiXCR, with one record for every CDR3 protein. The data contain 550,000 to 750,000 distinct CDR3 sequences, under 25% of them singletons. The data originate from a study of blood T cells in healthy people across ages. Study results and limitations: When one million T cells were used, diversity estimates were thought to be underestimates. The lack of PBMC sorting stopped any conclusive naive versus antigen-experienced comparison.

The TCR sequence derives from a man aged 70-80 years in good health. The chain couples TRBV7-9 to TRBJ2-1, with TRBD2 matching 14 bases. The sequenced sample consisted of blood. The CDR3 DNA sequence: TGTGCCAGCAGCTTAGATGGACTAGCGGGAGGCAATGAGCAGTTCTTC. The encoded protein is CASSLDGLAGGNEQFF.